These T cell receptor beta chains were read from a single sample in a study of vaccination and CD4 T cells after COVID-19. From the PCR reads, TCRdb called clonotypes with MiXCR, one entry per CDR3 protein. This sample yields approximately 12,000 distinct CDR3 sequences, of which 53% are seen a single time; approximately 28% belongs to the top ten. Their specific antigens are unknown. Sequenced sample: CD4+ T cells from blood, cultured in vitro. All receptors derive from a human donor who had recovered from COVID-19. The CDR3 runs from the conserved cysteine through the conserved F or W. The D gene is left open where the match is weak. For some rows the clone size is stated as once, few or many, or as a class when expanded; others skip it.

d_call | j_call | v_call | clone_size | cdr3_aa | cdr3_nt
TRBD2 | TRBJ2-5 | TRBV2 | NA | CASTGTRQETQYF | TGTGCCAGCACCGGGACTAGACAAGAGACCCAGTACTTC
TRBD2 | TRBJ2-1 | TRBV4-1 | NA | CASSQVYRDYPRGEQFF | TGCGCCAGCAGCCAAGTCTACCGGGACTACCCCCGGGGGGAGCAGTTCTTC
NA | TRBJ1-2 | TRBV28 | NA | CASSLTGGNGYTF | TGTGCCAGCAGTTTGACCGGCGGAAATGGCTACACCTTC
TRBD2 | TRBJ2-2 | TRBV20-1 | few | CSAREEKTRLAVNTGELFF | TGCAGTGCTAGAGAGGAGAAGACCAGACTAGCGGTGAACACCGGGGAGCTGTTTTTT
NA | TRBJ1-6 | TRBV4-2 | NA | CASSQDRQGIDSPLHF | TGTGCCAGCAGCCAAGATCGTCAGGGAATAGATTCACCCCTCCACTTT
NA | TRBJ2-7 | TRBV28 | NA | CASSSLSAGMSYEQYF | TGTGCCAGCAGTTCCCTTTCGGCGGGGATGTCCTACGAGCAGTACTTC
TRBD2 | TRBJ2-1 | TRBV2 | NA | CASSNLAGPTNEQFF | TGTGCCAGCAGTAATCTAGCGGGGCCTACCAATGAGCAGTTCTTC
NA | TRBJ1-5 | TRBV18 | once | CASSPQGTDQPQHF | TGTGCCAGCTCACCACAAGGGACCGATCAGCCCCAGCATTTT
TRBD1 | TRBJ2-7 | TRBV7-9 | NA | CASSPRGTDLYEQYF | TGTGCCAGCAGCCCAAGGGGGACAGACCTTTACGAGCAGTACTTC
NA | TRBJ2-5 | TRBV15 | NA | CATRKGQQETQYF | TGTGCCACCAGAAAAGGACAGCAAGAGACCCAGTACTTC
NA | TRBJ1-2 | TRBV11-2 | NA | CASSRIGVYGYTF | TGTGCCAGCAGCCGAATCGGTGTCTATGGCTACACCTTC
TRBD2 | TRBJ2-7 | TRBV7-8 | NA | CASSWGTSGSNYEQYF | TGTGCCAGCAGCTGGGGGACTAGCGGGAGTAACTACGAGCAGTACTTC
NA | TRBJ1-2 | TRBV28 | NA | CASTTFRSKNYGYTF | TGTGCCAGCACCACCTTTCGATCCAAGAACTATGGCTACACCTTC
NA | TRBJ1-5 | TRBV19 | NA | CASSISGRSGRYSNQPQHF | TGTGCCAGTAGTATATCGGGACGATCCGGACGTTATAGCAATCAGCCCCAGCATTTT
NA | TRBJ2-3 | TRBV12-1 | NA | CASSFAASGRWTDTQYF | TGTGCCAGCAGCTTTGCCGCTAGCGGGAGATGGACAGATACGCAGTATTTT
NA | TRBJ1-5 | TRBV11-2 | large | CASSFMGAQPQHF | TGTGCCAGCAGCTTCATGGGGGCTCAGCCCCAGCATTTT
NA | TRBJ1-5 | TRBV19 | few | CASSTLRGQPQHF | TGTGCCAGTAGTACCTTGAGGGGTCAGCCCCAGCATTTT
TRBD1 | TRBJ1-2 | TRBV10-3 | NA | CAITPGQGYGYTF | TGTGCCATCACTCCGGGACAGGGCTATGGCTACACCTTC
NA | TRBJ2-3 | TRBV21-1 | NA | CASSIPNSGDSTDTQYF | TGTGCCAGCAGCATTCCCAATAGCGGGGATAGCACAGATACGCAGTATTTT
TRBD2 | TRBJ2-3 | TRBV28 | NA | CASSSPGTREDTQYF | TGTGCCAGCAGTTCCCCGGGGACTAGGGAAGATACGCAGTATTTT
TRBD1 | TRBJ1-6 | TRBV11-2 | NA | CASSRTGGNSPLHF | TGTGCCAGCAGCCGTACAGGGGGCAATTCACCCCTCCACTTT
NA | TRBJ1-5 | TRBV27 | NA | CASSPQASYSNQPQHF | TGTGCCAGCAGTCCCCAAGCATCCTATAGCAATCAGCCCCAGCATTTT
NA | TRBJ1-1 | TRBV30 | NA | CAWRNLKGTEAFF | TGTGCCTGGAGGAACCTAAAGGGGACTGAAGCTTTCTTT
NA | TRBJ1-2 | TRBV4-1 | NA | CASSQDRVELGGRGYTF | TGCGCCAGCAGCCAAGATCGGGTAGAACTGGGGGGGAGAGGCTACACCTTC
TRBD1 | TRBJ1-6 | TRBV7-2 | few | CASSPEGQTFYNSPLHF | TGTGCCAGCAGCCCGGAGGGACAGACCTTCTATAATTCACCCCTCCACTTT
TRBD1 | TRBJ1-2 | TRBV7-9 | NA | CASSLDRVLSGYTF | TGTGCCAGCAGCTTGGACAGGGTTCTGAGTGGCTACACCTTC
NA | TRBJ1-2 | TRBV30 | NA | CAMGGRGYGYTF | TGTGCCATGGGGGGGCGAGGCTATGGCTACACCTTC
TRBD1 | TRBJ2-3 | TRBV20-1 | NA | CSVPGQGYTDTQYF | TGCAGTGTACCGGGACAGGGATACACAGATACGCAGTATTTT
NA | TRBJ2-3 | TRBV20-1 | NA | CSAKNGGPTDTQYF | TGCAGTGCTAAGAACGGAGGGCCGACAGATACGCAGTATTTT
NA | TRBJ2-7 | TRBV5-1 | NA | CASSPQDPAGDEQYF | TGCGCCAGCAGCCCCCAGGACCCAGCGGGCGACGAGCAGTACTTC
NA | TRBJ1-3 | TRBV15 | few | CATSRDSNPLGGNTIYF | TGTGCCACCAGCAGAGATTCCAATCCTTTGGGTGGAAACACCATATATTTT
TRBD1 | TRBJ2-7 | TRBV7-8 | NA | CASSLRQGPYEQYF | TGTGCCAGCAGCTTACGACAGGGGCCCTACGAGCAGTACTTC
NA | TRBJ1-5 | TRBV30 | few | CAWSSSNQPQHF | TGTGCCTGGAGTTCTTCGAATCAGCCCCAGCATTTT
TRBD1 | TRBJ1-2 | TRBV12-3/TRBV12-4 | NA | CASSEDRGGGYTF | TGTGCCAGCAGCGAGGACAGGGGAGGTGGCTACACCTTC
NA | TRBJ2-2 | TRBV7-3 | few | CASSSGGTVNTGELFF | TGTGCCAGCAGCTCGGGAGGGACAGTCAACACCGGGGAGCTGTTTTTT
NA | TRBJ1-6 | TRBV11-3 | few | CASSPKVPYNSPLHF | TGTGCCAGCAGCCCTAAGGTCCCTTATAATTCACCCCTCCACTTT
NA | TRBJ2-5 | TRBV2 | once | CASSEEPGPQETQYF | TGTGCCAGCAGTGAAGAACCGGGACCTCAAGAGACCCAGTACTTC
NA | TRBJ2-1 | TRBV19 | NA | CASSLPKFHNEQFF | TGTGCCAGTAGTCTCCCGAAATTCCACAATGAGCAGTTCTTC
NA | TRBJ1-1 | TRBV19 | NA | CASSESGRNTEAFF | TGTGCCAGTAGTGAGTCCGGGAGGAACACTGAAGCTTTCTTT
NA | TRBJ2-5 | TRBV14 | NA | CASSQDLGETQYF | TGTGCCAGCAGCCAAGATCTCGGGGAGACCCAGTACTTC